This TCR beta chain comes out of a study of molecular identifiers for immune sequencing clone quantification. Looking at the study overall: With replicates, the RNA of roughly 21,000 or 96,000 naive CD8 cells was split five ways and four were sequenced. Findings of the study overall: Spike-in Jurkat TCR RNA from a single cell reportedly registered among about 1 million naive cells.

The CDR3 totals 15 residues. The germline CDR1 and CDR2 sequences are MNHEY and SMNVEV (reference sequence). With 5 bases clipped from V and 5 bases from J, the junction kept 8 bases outside the gene matches. TCRdb reprocessed the PCR reads via MiXCR and lists one record per CDR3 protein. The repertoire holds over 600,000 distinct CDR3 sequences, with approximately 20% as singletons. On this clonotype itself: Its antigen is not identified.

The authors sorted naive CD8 T cells as CD8+CD4-CCR7+CD45RA+. Sequencing input: naive CD8+ T cells from blood, with Jurkat cell RNA spiked in. Described subset: FACS-sorted CD8+CD4-CCR7+CD45RA+ naive T cells. This sequence originates from a human donor in good health. Some libraries in this study had Jurkat cell RNA spiked in. The J gene is TRBJ2-7, the V gene TRBV27, with TRBD2 identical over 11 bases. The CDR3 DNA is TGTGCCAGCAGTCCGCCGGGACTAGCGGTTGACGAGCAGTACTTC. This codes for CASSPPGLAVDEQYF.